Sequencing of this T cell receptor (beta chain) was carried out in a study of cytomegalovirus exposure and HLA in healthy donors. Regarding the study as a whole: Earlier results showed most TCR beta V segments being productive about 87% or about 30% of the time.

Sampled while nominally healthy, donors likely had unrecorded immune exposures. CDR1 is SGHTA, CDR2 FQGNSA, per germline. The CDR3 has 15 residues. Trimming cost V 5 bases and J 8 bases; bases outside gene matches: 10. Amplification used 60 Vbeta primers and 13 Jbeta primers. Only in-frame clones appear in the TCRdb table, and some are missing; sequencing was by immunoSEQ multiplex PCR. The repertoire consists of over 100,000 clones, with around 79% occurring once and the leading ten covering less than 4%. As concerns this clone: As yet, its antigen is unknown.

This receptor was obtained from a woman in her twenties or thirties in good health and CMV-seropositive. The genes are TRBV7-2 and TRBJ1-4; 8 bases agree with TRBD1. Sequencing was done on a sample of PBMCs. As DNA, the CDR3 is TGTGCCAGCAGCCCCCAGACAGGGGCAGGGGAAAAACTGTTTTTT. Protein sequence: CASSPQTGAGEKLFF.